These 13 T cell receptor beta chains share one sample of origin, sequenced in a study of blood T cell repertoires in COVID-19. Produced via immunoSEQ multiplex PCR; TCRdb's table is partial and in-frame only. The table has about 160,000 clones, 65% to 85% seen once; the top ten hold 3.6%. Specimen: PBMCs or T cells enriched from blood (not recorded which). These receptors were obtained from a woman aged 50 to 60 in a cohort exposed to, infected with or recovered from COVID-19 (not recorded which).

The chain uses TRBV5-5 and TRBJ2-7, with D perhaps matching TRBD1 (6 bases). Trimming cost V 5 bases and J 5 bases, with 14 bases left between them. This CDR3 comprises 13 residues. In germline, CDR1 is SGHKS, CDR2 YYEKEE (reference sequence). This CDR3 reads CASSLQGGHEQYF. CDR3 in DNA: TGTGCCAGCAGTCTACAAGGGGGTCACGAGCAGTACTTC.

The CDR3 reads CATCRDSPETQYF. CDR3 in DNA: TGTGCCACCTGTAGGGACAGCCCAGAGACCCAGTACTTC. The rearrangement uses TRBV28 and TRBJ2-5, with 7 bases aligning to TRBD1. This CDR3 is built from 13 residues. After removal of 10 bases from V and 4 bases from J, the junction contained 9 bases not matched to a gene. Per germline, CDR1 MDHEN and CDR2 SYDVKM.

The V gene is TRBV5-1, the J gene TRBJ1-2, with D maybe TRBD1 (5 bases). V was clipped by 3 bases and J by 0 bases, with 12 bases between them. The CDR3 runs to 15 residues. Germline V gene sequence: CDR1 SGHRS, CDR2 YFSETQ. The CDR3 loop is CASSYGQATNYGYTF. The CDR3 DNA reads TGCGCCAGCAGCTACGGACAAGCAACTAACTATGGCTACACCTTC.

This clone was recorded only once. This chain uses TRBV19 with TRBJ1-2, with 8 bases matching TRBD1. After removal of 6 bases from V and 3 bases from J, the junction contained 9 bases not matched to a gene. Germline-derived CDR1 and CDR2 are LNHDA and SQIVND (reference sequence). The CDR3 spans 15 residues. The CDR3 here is CASSEDRAYYYGYTF. CDR3 bases: TGTGCCAGTAGCGAGGACAGGGCTTACTACTATGGCTACACCTTC.

The chain has TRBV28 and TRBJ1-5; D might be TRBD1 (6 bases). The ends were cut back, 10 bases at V and 1 base at J, with 14 bases in the middle. The germline CDR1 and CDR2 sequences are MDHEN and SYDVKM. This CDR3 region has 14 residues. CDR3 sequence (DNA): TGTGCCACAAGGGGGAGGGCGAGCAATCAGCCCCAGCATTTT. Translated, it gives CATRGRASNQPQHF.

The chain couples TRBV9 to TRBJ2-7; 8 positions match TRBD1. The trim removed 4 bases at V and 6 bases at J, leaving 3 bases unmatched. Germline V gene data show CDR1 as SGDLS and CDR2 as YYNGEE. CDR3 length equals 12 residues. CDR3 sequence reads: CASSIDRGEQYF. CDR3 coding DNA: TGTGCCAGCAGCATCGACAGGGGCGAGCAGTACTTC.

The CDR3 sequence is CAWSAGRGLVYSPLHF. The CDR3 DNA is TGTGCCTGGAGTGCAGGCAGGGGTTTAGTTTATTCACCCCTCCACTTT. The chain uses TRBV30 and TRBJ1-6, with TRBD1 as a possible D gene (6 bases). The CDR3 consists of 16 residues. V shed 1 base and J shed 8 bases, with 18 bases lying between them. CDR1 and CDR2 (germline): GTSNPN, SVGIG (reference sequence).

The chain uses TRBV2 and TRBJ1-5; 9 nucleotides agree with TRBD1. The germline CDR1 and CDR2 sequences are SNHLY and FYNNEI. The trim removed 5 bases at V and 7 bases at J, leaving 9 bases unmatched. The CDR3 covers 15 residues. CDR3 DNA sequence: TGTGCCAGCAGTCTAGAGGGACAGGGTGGCCAGCCCCAGCATTTT. Translated: CASSLEGQGGQPQHF.

The genes are TRBV2 and TRBJ1-1; D possibly corresponds to TRBD1 (5 bases). This CDR3 region has 11 residues. Trimming removed 6 bases from V and 8 bases from J, with 10 bases in between. CDR1 and CDR2 from the germline V gene are SNHLY and FYNNEI. Here the CDR3 reads CASRAGREAFF. Written as DNA, the CDR3 is TGTGCCAGCAGGGCAGGGCGGGAAGCTTTCTTT.

V gene TRBV13 combines with J gene TRBJ2-1; 7 nucleotides align to TRBD1. Germline CDR1 is PRHDT and CDR2 is FYEKMQ (reference sequence). V dropped 5 bases and J dropped 0; count of bases not matched to a gene: 10. The CDR3 is made up of 17 amino acids. The CDR3 reads CASSPRTGKSSYNEQFF. CDR3 in DNA: TGTGCCAGCAGCCCCCGGACAGGCAAGAGCTCCTACAATGAGCAGTTCTTC.

V gene TRBV3-1 (or the pseudogene TRBV3-2) combines with J gene TRBJ1-2; no clear D. The germline V and J ends were trimmed by 2 bases and 8 bases, with 9 bases remaining between them. The CDR3 has 12 residues. The V gene's germline CDR1 is LGHDT and CDR2 YNNKEL (reference sequence). CDR3 sequence (DNA): TGTGCCAGCAGCCAAAGTCGAGAAGGCTACACCTTC. Its translation is CASSQSREGYTF.

The V call is TRBV6-5, the J call TRBJ2-5; no firm D call. Germline CDR1 MNHEY, CDR2 SVGAGI. There are 11 residues in the CDR3. Trimming removed 6 bases from V and 5 bases from J, with 7 bases in between. The CDR3 reads CASSREETQYF. As DNA, the CDR3 is TGTGCCAGCAGCCGAGAGGAGACCCAGTACTTC.

V is TRBV28 and J is TRBJ2-3; TRBD1 aligns across 8 bases. From germline, CDR1 is MDHEN and CDR2 SYDVKM. V lost 5 bases to trimming and J lost 1 base; unmatched junction nucleotides: 8. The length of the CDR3 is 16 residues. The CDR3 spells CASSPPSTGGTDTQYF. DNA of the CDR3: TGTGCCAGCAGTCCACCCTCGACAGGGGGCACAGATACGCAGTATTTT.